One and the same sample provided the 9 T cell receptor beta chains below, sequenced in a study of Tregs in tolerant kidney transplant recipients. The method was immunoSEQ multiplex PCR; TCRdb's version includes in-frame clones alone and lacks a portion of them. This table has fewer than 80,000 clones, roughly 89% appearing once. Sequences were derived from CD4+ T cells from blood, sampled before the transplant. These receptors were collected from a human donor who received a combined kidney and bone marrow transplant.

This rearrangement joins TRBV6-6 to TRBJ2-7, with TRBD1 identical over 7 bases. Germline assignment: CDR1 MNHNY and CDR2 SVGAGI (reference sequence). The V segment lost 0 bases and the J segment 0 bases; nucleotides outside the gene matches: 5. The CDR3 extends over 16 amino acids. The CDR3 loop reads CASSYSSAGGSYEQYF. In DNA, the CDR3 is TGTGCCAGCAGTTACTCTTCGGCAGGGGGCTCCTACGAGCAGTACTTC.

The chain employs TRBV27 and TRBJ1-2; D might be TRBD1 (6 bases). From germline, CDR1 is MNHEY and CDR2 SMNVEV (reference sequence). V was pared by 3 bases and J by 5 bases, with 10 bases between. The CDR3 is 13 amino acids. CDR3 nucleotides: TGTGCCAGCAGTTTCAGGGGTGCATATGGCTACACCTTC. This translates into CASSFRGAYGYTF.

J is TRBJ2-3 and V is TRBV9; D uncertain. CDR1 and CDR2 from the germline V gene are SGDLS and YYNGEE. CDR3 length: 12 residues. Trimming left V 3 bases short and J 3 bases short, with 5 bases between. CDR3 in amino acids: CASSDRTDTQYF. The CDR3 region has the DNA TGTGCCAGCAGCGACCGGACAGATACGCAGTATTTT.

The genes are TRBV27 and TRBJ2-7, with D perhaps matching TRBD1 (6 bases). Between the trimmed V and J ends, which lost 5 bases and 7 bases, there was a span of 12 bases. Germline lookup yields CDR1 MNHEY and CDR2 SMNVEV (reference sequence). This CDR3 spans 12 amino acids. CDR3 sequence (DNA): TGTGCCAGCAGTACAACAGGGTATGAGCAGTACTTC. Encoded protein: CASSTTGYEQYF.

The chain has TRBV15 and TRBJ2-7; 12 nucleotides line up with TRBD1. The CDR3 loop spans 16 amino acids. Trimming cost V 0 bases and J 3 bases; bases outside gene matches: 3. The germline V gene has CDR1 LNHNV and CDR2 YYDKDF (reference sequence). The chain's CDR3 is CATSRDGTGGIYEQYF. The DNA of the CDR3 is TGTGCCACCAGCAGAGACGGGACAGGGGGCATCTACGAGCAGTACTTC. Using reference TRBV15 and TRBJ2-7 for the parts outside the CDR3, the full variable domain is DAMVIQNPRYQVTQFGKPVTLSCSQTLNHNVMYWYQQKSSQAPKLLFHYYDKDFNNEADTPDNFQSRRPNTSFCFLDIRSPGLGDTAMYLCATSRDGTGGIYEQYFGPGTRLTVT.

The V call is TRBV6-6, the J call TRBJ1-5, with D perhaps TRBD1 (5 bases). The CDR3 length is 16 residues. The germline CDR1 and CDR2 sequences are MNHNY and SVGAGI (reference sequence). V gave up 6 bases and J gave up 0 bases, with 15 bases separating them. For the CDR3, the DNA is TGTGCCAGCAGCCCCCGGACATCGTATAGCAATCAGCCCCAGCATTTT. Translated: CASSPRTSYSNQPQHF.

This chain connects TRBV11-2 to TRBJ1-4, with D perhaps matching TRBD1 (5 bases). Germline V gives CDR1 SGHAT, CDR2 FQNNGV. The ends were cut back, 5 bases at V and 2 bases at J, with 9 bases in the middle. The CDR3 totals 14 residues. CDR3: CASSLGGTNEKLFF. The CDR3 bases are TGTGCCAGCAGCCTGGGGGGGACTAATGAAAAACTGTTTTTT.

The V and J genes are TRBV6-5 and TRBJ2-1; 8 nucleotides line up with TRBD1. The ends lost 5 bases at V and 5 bases at J; junction bases unmatched: 5. The length of the CDR3 is 14 residues. The germline V gene encodes CDR1 MNHEY and CDR2 SVGAGI. The CDR3 DNA reads as TGTGCCAGCAGTAAGACAGGGGAGAACAATGAGCAGTTCTTC. Amino acids: CASSKTGENNEQFF.

This chain links TRBV28 with TRBJ2-1, with 10 nucleotides matching TRBD1. In germline, CDR1 is MDHEN, CDR2 SYDVKM. Unmatched junction bases numbered 9, after V lost 4 bases and J lost 6 bases. The CDR3 length is 16 residues. In DNA, the CDR3 is TGTGCCAGCAGTTCATGGACAGGGGGGTCTGTCAATGAGCAGTTCTTC. This encodes CASSSWTGGSVNEQFF.